This TCR beta chain was documented in a study of cytomegalovirus exposure and HLA in healthy donors. Whole-study results and caveats: Follow-up analysis later connected one missense variant in DCLRE1C with trimming of TCR beta V- and J-genes. It was approximately 150 TCR beta chains that were listed as cytomegalovirus-associated. In all likelihood, a cluster of highly shared sequence variants was a sequencing artifact.

Comment on this clone: Its antigen is unknown.

The CDR3 has 15 residues. CDR1 SGDLS and CDR2 YYNGEE come from the germline V gene. Trimming took off 2 bases at V and 4 bases at J, with 15 bases between the two ends. Amplification used 60 Vbeta primers and 13 Jbeta primers. Method: immunoSEQ multiplex PCR; TCRdb's copy keeps in-frame clones and lacks some. This table holds 95,000 to 150,000 clones, 80% found once. Sequencing input: PBMCs. The TCR originated in a young man in good health and CMV-seropositive. This rearrangement joins TRBV9 to TRBJ2-5; possible D gene TRBD2, 7 bases. The DNA of the CDR3 is TGTGCCAGCAGCGTTGGAGGGGGGGCCTCAGAGACCCAGTACTTC. Protein: CASSVGGGASETQYF.